This T cell receptor (beta chain) was observed in a study of cytomegalovirus exposure and HLA in healthy donors. The study, taken as a whole, reports: There were some V segments, including TRBV6-2 and TRBV6-3, excluded as indistinguishable. Upon later analysis, HLA-associated TCR beta chains proved more clonally expanded than other, equally common chains. Sequencing likely produced, as an artifact, a cluster of highly shared sequence variants. Later analysis identified several of the most significant clusters that appeared linked to common viral pathogens.

The study ran its PCR with 60 Vbeta and 13 Jbeta primers. Measured with immunoSEQ multiplex PCR; TCRdb has only the in-frame clones, and not every one. The specimen's table records some 120,000 clones. The CDR3 length is 12 residues. The germline CDR1 and CDR2 sequences are MDHEN and SYDVKM. Trimming shortened V by 6 bases and J by 10 bases, and 13 bases separated the two germline ends. Of note for this clone: What it binds is unknown.

The sequenced sample was PBMCs. This sequence joins TRBV28 and TRBJ2-1, with D possibly matching TRBD1 (5 bases). This clonotype was sampled from a man younger than 30 in good health and CMV-seronegative. The CDR3 DNA reads TGTGCCAGCAGACTAACAGGCCTAGAGCAGTTCTTC. Translation gives CASRLTGLEQFF.